These T cell receptor beta chains were read from a single sample in a study of blood T cell repertoires in COVID-19. TCRdb's table, derived via immunoSEQ multiplex PCR, lists solely in-frame clones and lacks some. The sample records under 100,000 clones, approximately 86% being singletons. The source material was peripheral blood. The receptors originated from a woman in her seventies with active or convalescent COVID-19. CDR3s include the opening cysteine and the closing phenylalanine or tryptophan. Fields, in order: D gene, clone size, J gene, V gene, CDR3 DNA, CDR3 protein. A D gene is named only where the DNA matches it firmly. Some rows have no size entry. The others give once, few or many, or a class for an expanded clone.

d_gene: -; abundance: -; j_gene: TRBJ1-1; v_gene: TRBV18; CDR3nt: TGTGCCAGCTCACCGGGGGCAGGGGCGAACACTGAAGCTTTCTTT; CDR3aa: CASSPGAGANTEAFF
d_gene: -; abundance: -; j_gene: TRBJ2-3; v_gene: TRBV29-1; CDR3nt: TGCAGCGTTGATGGCGGTACAGATACGCAGTATTTT; CDR3aa: CSVDGGTDTQYF
d_gene: TRBD1; abundance: -; j_gene: TRBJ2-2; v_gene: TRBV6-4; CDR3nt: TGTGCCAGCAGCGGACAGGGGGCCGGGGAGCTGTTTTTT; CDR3aa: CASSGQGAGELFF
d_gene: TRBD1; abundance: -; j_gene: TRBJ1-2; v_gene: TRBV7-2; CDR3nt: TGTGCCAGCAGCTTAGTCGGGACAGGGGTTTTTAACTATGGCTACACCTTC; CDR3aa: CASSLVGTGVFNYGYTF
d_gene: TRBD1; abundance: -; j_gene: TRBJ1-5; v_gene: TRBV5-6; CDR3nt: TGTGCCAGCAGCTTAAGACAGGGAAGCAATCAGCCCCAGCATTTT; CDR3aa: CASSLRQGSNQPQHF
d_gene: TRBD1; abundance: few; j_gene: TRBJ1-1; v_gene: TRBV12-3/TRBV12-4; CDR3nt: TGTGCCAGCAGTTGGGACAGGGGAACTTTCTTT; CDR3aa: CASSWDRGTFF
d_gene: -; abundance: -; j_gene: TRBJ1-2; v_gene: TRBV3-1/TRBV3-2; CDR3nt: TGTGCCAGCAGACCGAATGCGTACCGAGGATATGGCTACACCTTC; CDR3aa: CASRPNAYRGYGYTF
d_gene: -; abundance: -; j_gene: TRBJ2-5; v_gene: TRBV5-1; CDR3nt: TGCGCCAGCAGCCGCGCGGGGAGGGAGACCCAGTACTTC; CDR3aa: CASSRAGRETQYF
d_gene: TRBD1; abundance: -; j_gene: TRBJ1-1; v_gene: TRBV7-2; CDR3nt: TGTGCCAGCAGCTCATACCCAGGGGGTCTGACTGAAGCTTTCTTT; CDR3aa: CASSSYPGGLTEAFF
d_gene: TRBD2; abundance: -; j_gene: TRBJ2-3; v_gene: TRBV9; CDR3nt: TGTGCCAGCAGCGAAAGGCAGCTAGCGGGGACCACAGATACGCAGTATTTT; CDR3aa: CASSERQLAGTTDTQYF
d_gene: -; abundance: -; j_gene: TRBJ1-2; v_gene: TRBV13; CDR3nt: TGTGCCAGCAGCATGGACACCTTAGGCTATGGCTACACCTTC; CDR3aa: CASSMDTLGYGYTF
d_gene: TRBD2; abundance: -; j_gene: TRBJ2-1; v_gene: TRBV6-2/TRBV6-3; CDR3nt: TGTGCCAGCAGTGCAGGGGCCCGGACTAGCGTCTACAATGAGCAGTTCTTC; CDR3aa: CASSAGARTSVYNEQFF
d_gene: TRBD1; abundance: -; j_gene: TRBJ1-1; v_gene: TRBV6-6; CDR3nt: TGTGCCAGCAGTTCCCCTCCGGGACAGGGAGGCGAAGCTTTCTTT; CDR3aa: CASSSPPGQGGEAFF
d_gene: -; abundance: once; j_gene: TRBJ2-5; v_gene: TRBV29-1; CDR3nt: TGCAGCGTTGGGACAGCCCAAGAGACCCAGTACTTC; CDR3aa: CSVGTAQETQYF
d_gene: -; abundance: -; j_gene: TRBJ2-5; v_gene: TRBV7-2; CDR3nt: TGTGCCAGCAGCCCGTACCAAGAGACCCAGTACTTC; CDR3aa: CASSPYQETQYF
d_gene: -; abundance: -; j_gene: TRBJ1-1; v_gene: TRBV6-2/TRBV6-3; CDR3nt: TGTGCCAGCAGTTACTCGTTACAAAGGGGCAGGGTCACTGAAGCTTTCTTT; CDR3aa: CASSYSLQRGRVTEAFF
d_gene: -; abundance: -; j_gene: TRBJ1-1; v_gene: TRBV5-4; CDR3nt: TGTGCCAGCAGCTTACCCGGAACAGGGATCACTGAAGCTTTCTTT; CDR3aa: CASSLPGTGITEAFF
d_gene: TRBD1; abundance: -; j_gene: TRBJ1-6; v_gene: TRBV19; CDR3nt: TGTGCCAGTAGTATCCGGGACAGGAGTTCACCCCTCCACTTT; CDR3aa: CASSIRDRSSPLHF
d_gene: TRBD1; abundance: -; j_gene: TRBJ1-2; v_gene: TRBV28; CDR3nt: TGTGCCAGCAGTTCCCAACAGGGGACTAACTATGGCTACACCTTC; CDR3aa: CASSSQQGTNYGYTF
d_gene: -; abundance: once; j_gene: TRBJ2-2; v_gene: TRBV2; CDR3nt: TGTGCCAGCAGTGAGGCCGGAGACACCGGGGAGCTGTTTTTT; CDR3aa: CASSEAGDTGELFF
d_gene: TRBD1; abundance: -; j_gene: TRBJ1-3; v_gene: TRBV6-5; CDR3nt: TGTGCCAGCAGTTACTCGAGGCAGGGGGCTAGGAACACCATATATTTT; CDR3aa: CASSYSRQGARNTIYF
d_gene: -; abundance: -; j_gene: TRBJ2-1; v_gene: TRBV6-2/TRBV6-3; CDR3nt: TGTGCCAGCAGCAAGTGGCAGGGTGGATTGGGTGAGCAGTTCTTC; CDR3aa: CASSKWQGGLGEQFF
d_gene: TRBD1; abundance: -; j_gene: TRBJ1-1; v_gene: TRBV19; CDR3nt: TGTGCCAGTAGATTCCGGGACAGTGAAGCTTTCTTT; CDR3aa: CASRFRDSEAFF
d_gene: -; abundance: -; j_gene: TRBJ1-2; v_gene: TRBV18; CDR3nt: TGTGCCAGCTCACCAGCGGCGGGTTATGGCTACACCTTC; CDR3aa: CASSPAAGYGYTF
d_gene: -; abundance: -; j_gene: TRBJ1-4; v_gene: TRBV28; CDR3nt: TGTGCCAGCAGCTCAATACAGGGCCGTGAAAAACTGTTTTTT; CDR3aa: CASSSIQGREKLFF
d_gene: TRBD1; abundance: -; j_gene: TRBJ2-1; v_gene: TRBV19; CDR3nt: TGTGCCACCCTCTCGGACAGGGGCCATGAGCAGTTCTTC; CDR3aa: CATLSDRGHEQFF
d_gene: -; abundance: -; j_gene: TRBJ2-1; v_gene: TRBV18; CDR3nt: TGTGCCAGCTCTCCTAAAGTCGACAATGAGCAGTTCTTC; CDR3aa: CASSPKVDNEQFF
d_gene: -; abundance: -; j_gene: TRBJ1-1; v_gene: TRBV5-1; CDR3nt: TGCGCCAGCAGCGTGGGGGAGACAGGAAGGGTCACTGAAGCTTTCTTT; CDR3aa: CASSVGETGRVTEAFF
d_gene: TRBD1; abundance: -; j_gene: TRBJ1-2; v_gene: TRBV15; CDR3nt: TGTGCCACCAGCCCTGGCGGGACAGGCGGCTACACCTTC; CDR3aa: CATSPGGTGGYTF
d_gene: -; abundance: -; j_gene: TRBJ2-6; v_gene: TRBV5-1; CDR3nt: TGCGCCAGCAGCTTTACTGGGGCTACCGGGGCCAACGTCCTGACTTTC; CDR3aa: CASSFTGATGANVLTF
d_gene: -; abundance: -; j_gene: TRBJ1-4; v_gene: TRBV4-3; CDR3nt: TGCGCCAGCAGCCGACAGGTCGGGATTGAAAAACTGTTTTTT; CDR3aa: CASSRQVGIEKLFF
d_gene: -; abundance: -; j_gene: TRBJ1-5; v_gene: TRBV28; CDR3nt: TGTGCCAGCAGTTTCCGACGGGGTACGTTACAGCCCCAGCATTTT; CDR3aa: CASSFRRGTLQPQHF
d_gene: TRBD2; abundance: -; j_gene: TRBJ2-7; v_gene: TRBV28; CDR3nt: TGTGCCAGCAGGAGACGATTTCGGGGGGTATACGAGCAGTACTTC; CDR3aa: CASRRRFRGVYEQYF
d_gene: TRBD2; abundance: -; j_gene: TRBJ2-1; v_gene: TRBV6-2/TRBV6-3; CDR3nt: TGTGCCAGCAGTGAGGGGACTAGCTATAATGAGCAGTTCTTC; CDR3aa: CASSEGTSYNEQFF
d_gene: TRBD1; abundance: -; j_gene: TRBJ2-7; v_gene: TRBV6-2/TRBV6-3; CDR3nt: TGTGCCAGCAGCCGGGGACAGGGTCACTACGAGCAGTACTTC; CDR3aa: CASSRGQGHYEQYF
d_gene: TRBD2; abundance: -; j_gene: TRBJ2-2; v_gene: TRBV7-7; CDR3nt: TGTGCTAGCAGCTTAAATCTAGCGGCGAACACCGGGGAGCTGTTTTTT; CDR3aa: CASSLNLAANTGELFF
d_gene: -; abundance: -; j_gene: TRBJ2-1; v_gene: TRBV7-6; CDR3nt: TGTGCCAGCAGCTTAGGGGGACACTACAATGAGCAGTTCTTC; CDR3aa: CASSLGGHYNEQFF
d_gene: TRBD1; abundance: -; j_gene: TRBJ2-3; v_gene: TRBV19; CDR3nt: TGTGCCAGTAGTACCGGGACAGACACAGATACGCAGTATTTT; CDR3aa: CASSTGTDTDTQYF
d_gene: TRBD1; abundance: -; j_gene: TRBJ1-1; v_gene: TRBV6-1; CDR3nt: TGTGCCAGCAGTGGTGGGCCGGGACAGGGGTTCACTGAAGCTTTCTTT; CDR3aa: CASSGGPGQGFTEAFF
d_gene: TRBD1; abundance: -; j_gene: TRBJ1-2; v_gene: TRBV4-2; CDR3nt: TGTGCCAGCAGCCAAGGACAGGGTTTGGATAACTATGGCTACACCTTC; CDR3aa: CASSQGQGLDNYGYTF
d_gene: -; abundance: -; j_gene: TRBJ1-4; v_gene: TRBV19; CDR3nt: TGTGCCAGTAGCGTACAGCCAACTAATGAAAAACTGTTTTTT; CDR3aa: CASSVQPTNEKLFF
d_gene: -; abundance: -; j_gene: TRBJ1-1; v_gene: TRBV7-9; CDR3nt: TGTGCCAGCAGCTTAGACTCGAACACTGAAGCTTTCTTT; CDR3aa: CASSLDSNTEAFF
d_gene: -; abundance: -; j_gene: TRBJ1-3; v_gene: TRBV10-3; CDR3nt: TGTGCCATCAGAGCGGTCGGAACTGGAAACACCATATATTTT; CDR3aa: CAIRAVGTGNTIYF
d_gene: -; abundance: -; j_gene: TRBJ2-5; v_gene: TRBV11-2; CDR3nt: TGTGCCAGCAGCTTAGATCTGGTAGTTGGAGAGACCCAGTACTTC; CDR3aa: CASSLDLVVGETQYF
d_gene: -; abundance: once; j_gene: TRBJ1-5; v_gene: TRBV14; CDR3nt: TGTGCCAGCAGCAAAACGGGAGGCAATCAGCCCCAGCATTTT; CDR3aa: CASSKTGGNQPQHF
d_gene: TRBD1; abundance: -; j_gene: TRBJ1-1; v_gene: TRBV3-1/TRBV3-2; CDR3nt: TGTGCCAGCAGCCCCAGGACAGGGGCACTGAACACTGAAGCTTTCTTT; CDR3aa: CASSPRTGALNTEAFF
d_gene: -; abundance: -; j_gene: TRBJ2-7; v_gene: TRBV6-1; CDR3nt: TGTGCCAGCAGTGAACAGGGTATCTACGAGCAGTACTTC; CDR3aa: CASSEQGIYEQYF
d_gene: TRBD1; abundance: -; j_gene: TRBJ1-4; v_gene: TRBV6-5; CDR3nt: TGTGCCACCAACGACAGGGGGCGGGGTGAAAAACTGTTTTTT; CDR3aa: CATNDRGRGEKLFF
d_gene: TRBD1; abundance: few; j_gene: TRBJ1-5; v_gene: TRBV2; CDR3nt: TGTGCCAGCAAGGACAGGGCCTATAGCAATCAGCCCCAGCATTTT; CDR3aa: CASKDRAYSNQPQHF
d_gene: -; abundance: once; j_gene: TRBJ2-2; v_gene: TRBV3-1/TRBV3-2; CDR3nt: TGTGCCAGCAGCCAAGGAGTACCAACCGGGGAGCTGTTTTTT; CDR3aa: CASSQGVPTGELFF
d_gene: -; abundance: -; j_gene: TRBJ1-4; v_gene: TRBV5-4; CDR3nt: TGTGCCAGCAGCTTACGAGTTGCAACTAATGAAAAACTGTTTTTT; CDR3aa: CASSLRVATNEKLFF
d_gene: -; abundance: -; j_gene: TRBJ2-3; v_gene: TRBV2; CDR3nt: TGTGCCAGCAGTGAAGAGGGGGTGATATCAGATACGCAGTATTTT; CDR3aa: CASSEEGVISDTQYF
d_gene: -; abundance: few; j_gene: TRBJ2-7; v_gene: TRBV7-2; CDR3nt: TGTGCCAGCAGACAATTTTTCTCTCCCCAGGGTCCCTACGAGCAGTACTTC; CDR3aa: CASRQFFSPQGPYEQYF
d_gene: TRBD1; abundance: -; j_gene: TRBJ1-5; v_gene: TRBV6-6; CDR3nt: TGTGCCAGCAGAACCGGGACAGGGGCGTTTCAGCCCCAGCATTTT; CDR3aa: CASRTGTGAFQPQHF
d_gene: -; abundance: -; j_gene: TRBJ1-2; v_gene: TRBV6-2/TRBV6-3; CDR3nt: TGTGCCAGCAGCCGCAGGTTCGGAACTAACTATGGCTACACCTTC; CDR3aa: CASSRRFGTNYGYTF
d_gene: -; abundance: many; j_gene: TRBJ2-3; v_gene: TRBV5-4; CDR3nt: TGTGCCAGCAGCTTTCACTCCGCTAGCACAGATACGCAGTATTTT; CDR3aa: CASSFHSASTDTQYF
d_gene: -; abundance: -; j_gene: TRBJ2-4; v_gene: TRBV7-2; CDR3nt: TGTGCCAGCAGTCCAACCTGGCGGGCCAAAAACATTCAGTACTTC; CDR3aa: CASSPTWRAKNIQYF
d_gene: -; abundance: -; j_gene: TRBJ1-5; v_gene: TRBV6-2/TRBV6-3; CDR3nt: TGTGCCAGCAGTTGGGCCACGATGGGCAATCAGCCCCAGCATTTT; CDR3aa: CASSWATMGNQPQHF
d_gene: -; abundance: -; j_gene: TRBJ1-4; v_gene: TRBV10-1; CDR3nt: TGCGCCAGCACCAGAGGAGGTATCAACGAAAAACTGTTTTTT; CDR3aa: CASTRGGINEKLFF
d_gene: TRBD1; abundance: -; j_gene: TRBJ1-6; v_gene: TRBV5-1; CDR3nt: TGCGCCAGCAGCCTAAGCACAGGGGGCGAATCACCCCTCCACTTT; CDR3aa: CASSLSTGGESPLHF